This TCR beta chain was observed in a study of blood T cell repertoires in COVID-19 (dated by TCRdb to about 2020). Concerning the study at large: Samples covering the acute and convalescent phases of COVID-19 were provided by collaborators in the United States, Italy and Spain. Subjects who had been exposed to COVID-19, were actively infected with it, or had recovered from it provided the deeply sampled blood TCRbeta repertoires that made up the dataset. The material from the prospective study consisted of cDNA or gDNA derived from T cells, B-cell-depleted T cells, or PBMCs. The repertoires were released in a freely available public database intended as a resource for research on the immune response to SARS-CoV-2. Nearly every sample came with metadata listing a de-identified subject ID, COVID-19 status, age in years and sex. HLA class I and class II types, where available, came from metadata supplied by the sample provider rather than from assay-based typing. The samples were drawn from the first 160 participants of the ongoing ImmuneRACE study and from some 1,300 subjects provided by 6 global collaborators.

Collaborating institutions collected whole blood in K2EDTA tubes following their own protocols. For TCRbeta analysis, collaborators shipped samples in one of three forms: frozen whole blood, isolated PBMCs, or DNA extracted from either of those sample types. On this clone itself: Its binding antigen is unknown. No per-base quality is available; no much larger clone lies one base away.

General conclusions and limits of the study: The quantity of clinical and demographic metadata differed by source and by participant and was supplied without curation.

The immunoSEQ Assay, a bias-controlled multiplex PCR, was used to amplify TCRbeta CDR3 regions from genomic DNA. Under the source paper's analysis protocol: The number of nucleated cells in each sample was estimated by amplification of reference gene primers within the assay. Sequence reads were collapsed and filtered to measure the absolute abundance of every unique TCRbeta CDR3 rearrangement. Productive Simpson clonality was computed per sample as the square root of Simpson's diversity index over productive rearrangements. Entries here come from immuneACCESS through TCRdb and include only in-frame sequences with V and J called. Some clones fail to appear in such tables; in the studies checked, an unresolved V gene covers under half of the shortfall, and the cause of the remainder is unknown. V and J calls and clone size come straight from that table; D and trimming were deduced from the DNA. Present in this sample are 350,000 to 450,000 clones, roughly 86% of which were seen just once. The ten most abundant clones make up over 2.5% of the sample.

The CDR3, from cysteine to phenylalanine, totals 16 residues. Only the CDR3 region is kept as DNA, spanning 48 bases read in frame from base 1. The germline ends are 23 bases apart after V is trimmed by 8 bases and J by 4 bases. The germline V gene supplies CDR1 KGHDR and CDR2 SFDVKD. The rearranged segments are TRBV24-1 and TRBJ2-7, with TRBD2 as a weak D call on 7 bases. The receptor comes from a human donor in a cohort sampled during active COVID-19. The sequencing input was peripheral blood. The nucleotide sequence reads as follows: TGTGCCACCACAGTGGCTAGCGGACAGAGCGGGTACGAGCAGTACTTC. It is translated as CATTVASGQSGYEQYF.